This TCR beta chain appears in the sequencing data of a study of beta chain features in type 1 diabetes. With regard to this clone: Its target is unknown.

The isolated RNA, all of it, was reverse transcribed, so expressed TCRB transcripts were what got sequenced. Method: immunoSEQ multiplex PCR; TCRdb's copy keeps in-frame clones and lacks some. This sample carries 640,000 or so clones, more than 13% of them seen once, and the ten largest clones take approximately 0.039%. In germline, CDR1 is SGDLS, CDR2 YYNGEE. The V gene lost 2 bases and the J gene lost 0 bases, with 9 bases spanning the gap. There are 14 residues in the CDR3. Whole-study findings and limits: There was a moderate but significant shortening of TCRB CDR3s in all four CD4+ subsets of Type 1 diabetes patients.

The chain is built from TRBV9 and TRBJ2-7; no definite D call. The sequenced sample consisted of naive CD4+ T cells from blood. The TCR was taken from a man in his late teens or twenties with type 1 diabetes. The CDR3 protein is CASSVDGFSYEQYF. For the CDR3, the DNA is TGTGCCAGCAGCGTGGACGGATTCTCCTACGAGCAGTACTTC.